A single sample is the source of the 14 T cell receptor beta chains below, sequenced in a study of early stage breast cancer tumors. Repertoires were generated with immunoSEQ multiplex PCR, while TCRdb's copy carries only in-frame clones and drops some. The data hold about 24,000 clones, with roughly 67% observed a single time. The sample was breast tumor tissue. Source of these receptors: a person between 55 and 69 years old with breast cancer.

The CDR3 loop reads CASSQGPLAGGNNEQFF. The CDR3 DNA is TGCGCCAGCAGCCAAGGCCCACTAGCGGGCGGAAACAATGAGCAGTTCTTC. This chain links TRBV4-3 with TRBJ2-1; 9 bases align to TRBD2. V shed 1 base and J 5 bases; nucleotides not matched to a gene: 9. Germline CDR1 is LGHNA and CDR2 is YSLEER. The CDR3 loop spans 17 amino acids.

The chain employs TRBV19 and TRBJ1-1; perhaps TRBD1 as D (5 bases). Trimming cost V 5 bases and J 8 bases, with 18 bases left between them. The germline V gene has CDR1 LNHDA and CDR2 SQIVND (reference sequence). This CDR3 spans 14 amino acids. CDR3 sequence: CASSFSGGRNEAFF. CDR3 DNA: TGTGCCAGTAGTTTCTCCGGGGGGAGGAACGAAGCTTTCTTT. Looking up the rest from reference TRBV19 and TRBJ1-1 gives the full variable domain: DGGITQSPKYLFRKEGQNVTLSCEQNLNHDAMYWYRQDPGQGLRLIYYSQIVNDFQKGDIAEGYSVSREKKESFPLTVTSAQKNPTAFYLCASSFSGGRNEAFFGQGTRLTVV.

The chain carries TRBV9 and TRBJ2-7; 8 bases line up with TRBD2. Per germline, CDR1 SGDLS and CDR2 YYNGEE. V was pared by 0 bases and J by 2 bases, with 4 bases of the junction left unmatched. The CDR3 extends over 15 amino acids. CDR3 region: CASSVGPGGTYEQYF. CDR3 DNA: TGTGCCAGCAGCGTAGGACCGGGAGGGACCTACGAGCAGTACTTC.

This clone has just one count. V gene TRBV27 combines with J gene TRBJ2-7; 13 nucleotides line up with TRBD2. The ends lost 6 bases at V and 4 bases at J; junction bases unmatched: 3. Per the germline V gene, CDR1 is MNHEY and CDR2 is SMNVEV (reference sequence). The CDR3 runs to 14 residues. The CDR3 spells CASRTGLAGYEQYF. The CDR3 DNA sequence: TGTGCCAGCAGAACGGGACTAGCGGGGTACGAGCAGTACTTC.

The chain recombines TRBV6-6 with TRBJ2-1, with a weak D call TRBD2 (6 bases). Trimming shortened V by 7 bases and J by 7 bases, and 14 bases separated the two germline ends. There are 13 residues in the CDR3. From germline, CDR1 is MNHNY and CDR2 SVGAGI (reference sequence). The CDR3 protein is CASKGGSGNEQFF. The CDR3 nucleotides read TGTGCCAGCAAAGGTGGCAGCGGGAATGAGCAGTTCTTC.

The chain is built from TRBV2 and TRBJ2-7; 12 bases line up with TRBD2. Trimming at V came to 2 bases and at J to 2 bases, leaving 1 base not matched to a gene. Germline V gene data show CDR1 as SNHLY and CDR2 as FYNNEI. The CDR3 totals 15 residues. The CDR3 reads CASSELAGGPYEQYF. Here the CDR3 DNA reads TGTGCCAGCAGTGAACTAGCGGGAGGGCCCTACGAGCAGTACTTC.

The rearrangement uses TRBV29-1 and TRBJ2-7; D is unclear. V lost 7 bases to trimming and J lost 0 bases, with 10 bases between them. In germline, CDR1 is SQVTM, CDR2 ANQGSEA. The CDR3 contains 12 residues. In DNA form, the CDR3 reads TGCAGCGCTAGGTTGAGCTCCTACGAGCAGTACTTC. It is translated as CSARLSSYEQYF.

This clone was picked up a small number of times. Other DNA sequences in this specimen translate into the identical CDR3. This chain links TRBV5-4 with TRBJ2-7; 8 bases line up with TRBD1. The CDR3 loop spans 14 amino acids. Germline trimming cut 5 bases from V and 4 bases from J; bases unmatched to any gene: 8. The germline V gene encodes CDR1 SGHNT and CDR2 YYREEE (reference sequence). CDR3 bases: TGTGCCAGCAGTTTCGGACAGGGTTCTTACGAGCAGTACTTC. This gives the protein CASSFGQGSYEQYF.

The chain recombines TRBV2 with TRBJ1-1; D unresolved. CDR1 is SNHLY and CDR2 is FYNNEI in the germline V gene. The CDR3 totals 14 residues. V lost 1 base and J lost 1, with 7 bases in between. The CDR3 loop reads CASSEVTGNTEAFF. CDR3 bases: TGTGCCAGCAGTGAAGTAACGGGGAACACTGAAGCTTTCTTT.

The chain uses TRBV4-3 and TRBJ1-5; possibly TRBD1 for D (5 bases). Germline V lookup: CDR1 LGHNA, CDR2 YSLEER. V was pared by 0 bases and J by 8 bases, with 14 bases between. The CDR3 is 15 amino acids. Here the CDR3 reads CASSQDGAGFKPQHF. The CDR3 coding sequence is TGCGCCAGCAGCCAAGATGGGGCGGGATTTAAGCCCCAGCATTTT.

The chain has TRBV7-2 and TRBJ1-3, with D possibly TRBD1 on 6 matching bases. The ends were cut back, 0 bases at V and 4 bases at J, with 10 bases in the middle. Germline CDR1 SGHTA, CDR2 FQGNSA. The CDR3 runs to 15 residues. CDR3 protein: CASSLARGSGNTIYF. The CDR3 nucleotides are TGTGCCAGCAGCTTAGCGAGGGGGTCAGGAAACACCATATATTTT.

This clone was seen a handful of times. The V gene is TRBV18, the J gene TRBJ1-2; a possible D gene is TRBD1 (6 bases). Germline loops: CDR1 KGHSH, CDR2 LQKENI. This CDR3 contains 14 residues. The V gene lost 2 bases and the J gene lost 8 bases, with 15 bases spanning the gap. This CDR3 is CASSPGGASYGYTF. CDR3 nucleotide sequence: TGTGCCAGCTCACCAGGGGGCGCATCCTACGGCTACACCTTC.

The rearrangement links TRBV4-2 to TRBJ1-1, with no clear D. Germline values: CDR1 LGHNA, CDR2 YNFKEQ. There are 15 residues in the CDR3. Trimming took off 0 bases at V and 5 bases at J, with 13 bases between the two ends. CDR3 nucleotide sequence: TGTGCCAGCAGCCAAGATTCGCCGGGGAGGACTGAAGCTTTCTTT. Amino acid sequence: CASSQDSPGRTEAFF.

The V gene is TRBV9, the J gene TRBJ2-7, with a tentative D call TRBD2 (6 bases). The CDR3 runs 16 residues. Germline CDR1 is SGDLS and CDR2 is YYNGEE. The V and J ends lost 3 bases and 7 bases respectively, with 23 bases between them. CDR3 amino acids: CASSANPGVGRGEQYF. The CDR3, as DNA: TGTGCCAGCAGCGCCAACCCGGGGGTAGGCAGAGGGGAGCAGTACTTC.